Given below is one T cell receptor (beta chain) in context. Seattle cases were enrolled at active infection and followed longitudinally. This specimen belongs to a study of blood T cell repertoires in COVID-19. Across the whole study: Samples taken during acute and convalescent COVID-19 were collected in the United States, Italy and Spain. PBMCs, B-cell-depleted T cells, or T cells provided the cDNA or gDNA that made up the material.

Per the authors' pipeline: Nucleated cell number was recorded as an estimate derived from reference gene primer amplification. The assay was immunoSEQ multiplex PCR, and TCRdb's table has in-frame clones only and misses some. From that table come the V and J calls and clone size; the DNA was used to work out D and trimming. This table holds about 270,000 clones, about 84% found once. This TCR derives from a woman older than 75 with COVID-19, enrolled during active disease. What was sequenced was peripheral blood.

The CDR3 DNA is TGTGCCAGCAGCCAGGGGGCGATCGGCTACACCTTC. Protein sequence: CASSQGAIGYTF. J is TRBJ1-2 and V is TRBV28; TRBD1 matches at 8 bases. V lost 6 bases, J lost 8 bases, and 5 bases stayed unmatched. CDR1 is MDHEN and CDR2 is SYDVKM in the germline V gene. This CDR3 contains 12 residues.